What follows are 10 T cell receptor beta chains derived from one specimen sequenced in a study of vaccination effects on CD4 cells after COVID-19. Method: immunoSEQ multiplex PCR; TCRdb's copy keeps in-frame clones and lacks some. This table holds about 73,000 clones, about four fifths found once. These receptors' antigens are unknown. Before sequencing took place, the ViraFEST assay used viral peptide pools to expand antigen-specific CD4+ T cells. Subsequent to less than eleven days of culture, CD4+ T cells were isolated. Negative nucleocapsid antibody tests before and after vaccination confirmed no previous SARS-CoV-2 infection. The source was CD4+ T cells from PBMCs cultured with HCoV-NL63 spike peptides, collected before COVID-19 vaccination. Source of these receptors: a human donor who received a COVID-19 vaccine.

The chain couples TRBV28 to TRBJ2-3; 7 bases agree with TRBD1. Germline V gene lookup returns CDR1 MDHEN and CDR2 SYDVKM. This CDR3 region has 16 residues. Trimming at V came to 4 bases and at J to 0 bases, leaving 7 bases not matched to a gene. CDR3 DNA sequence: TGTGCCAGCAGTTCCCCGACAGGGCAGAGCACAGATACGCAGTATTTT. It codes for CASSSPTGQSTDTQYF.

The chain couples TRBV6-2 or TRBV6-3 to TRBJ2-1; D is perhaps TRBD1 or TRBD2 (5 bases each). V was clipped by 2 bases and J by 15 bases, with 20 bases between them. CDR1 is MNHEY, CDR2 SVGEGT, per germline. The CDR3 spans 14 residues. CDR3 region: CASSYGYTGTETFF. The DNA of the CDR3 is TGTGCCAGCAGTTACGGGTATACCGGGACGGAAACGTTCTTC.

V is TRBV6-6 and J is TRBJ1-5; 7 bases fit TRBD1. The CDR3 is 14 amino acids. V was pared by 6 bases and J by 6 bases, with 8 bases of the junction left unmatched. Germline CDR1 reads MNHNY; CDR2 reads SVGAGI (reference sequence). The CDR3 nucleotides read TGTGCCAGCAGCGCGGCGGCAGGGGGTCAGCCCCAGCATTTT. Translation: CASSAAAGGQPQHF.

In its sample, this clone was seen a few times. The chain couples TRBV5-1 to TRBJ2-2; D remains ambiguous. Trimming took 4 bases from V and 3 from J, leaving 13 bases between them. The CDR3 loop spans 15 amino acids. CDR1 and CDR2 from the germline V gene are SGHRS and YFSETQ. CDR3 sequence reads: CASSIILGDTGELFF. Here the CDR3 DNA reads TGCGCCAGCAGCATAATCCTCGGCGACACCGGGGAGCTGTTTTTT.

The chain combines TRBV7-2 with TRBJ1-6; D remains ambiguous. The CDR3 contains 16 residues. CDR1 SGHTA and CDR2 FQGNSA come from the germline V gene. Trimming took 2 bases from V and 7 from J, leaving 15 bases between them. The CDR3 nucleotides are TGTGCCAGCAGCTTACAAAAAGGAATCAAAAATTCACCCCTCCACTTT. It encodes CASSLQKGIKNSPLHF.

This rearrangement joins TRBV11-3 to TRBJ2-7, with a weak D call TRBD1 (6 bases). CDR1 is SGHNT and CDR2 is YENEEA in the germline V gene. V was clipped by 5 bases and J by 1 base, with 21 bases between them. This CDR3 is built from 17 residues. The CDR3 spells CASSPIDRPVRSYEQYV. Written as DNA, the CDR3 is TGTGCCAGCAGCCCCATCGACAGGCCCGTTCGATCCTACGAGCAGTACGTC.

The CDR3 loop is CAWDLKGQNYGYTF. In nucleotides, the CDR3 is TGTGCCTGGGACCTTAAAGGGCAGAACTATGGCTACACCTTC. This chain joins TRBV30 and TRBJ1-2; D gene uncertain. This CDR3 region has 14 residues. Trimming removed 5 bases at V and 2 bases at J, with 15 bases between. CDR1 and CDR2 (germline): GTSNPN, SVGIG (reference sequence).

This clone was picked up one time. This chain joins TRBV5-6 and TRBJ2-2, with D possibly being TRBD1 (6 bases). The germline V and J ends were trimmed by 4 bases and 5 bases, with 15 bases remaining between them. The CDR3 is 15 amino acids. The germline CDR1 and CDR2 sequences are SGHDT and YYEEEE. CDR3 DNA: TGTGCCAGCAGCCTGGGGGCCGCGCCGACCGGGGAGCTGTTTTTT. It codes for CASSLGAAPTGELFF.

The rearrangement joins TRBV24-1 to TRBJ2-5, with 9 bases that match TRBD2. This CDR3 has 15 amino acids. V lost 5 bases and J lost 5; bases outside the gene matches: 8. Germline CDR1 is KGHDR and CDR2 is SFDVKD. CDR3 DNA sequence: TGTGCCACCAGTGTAGGCGGGGGGGCAGGGGAGACCCAGTACTTC. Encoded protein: CATSVGGGAGETQYF.

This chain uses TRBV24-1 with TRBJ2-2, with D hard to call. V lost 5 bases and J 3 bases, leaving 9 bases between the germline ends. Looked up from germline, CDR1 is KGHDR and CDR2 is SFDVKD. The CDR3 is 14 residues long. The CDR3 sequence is CATSAPKDTGELFF. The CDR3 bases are TGTGCCACCAGTGCCCCGAAGGACACCGGGGAGCTGTTTTTT.